One and the same sample provided the 3 T cell receptor beta chains below, sequenced in a study of blood T cell repertoires in COVID-19. This table comes from immunoSEQ multiplex PCR, and its TCRdb copy is limited to in-frame clones, with some not included. The repertoire holds 300,000 or so clones, 90% seen once, with roughly 2.5% in the top ten. Sequencing used PBMCs or T cells enriched from blood (not recorded which). All receptors derive from a man aged 55 to 69 who had recovered from COVID-19.

This chain uses TRBV5-4 with TRBJ1-4; TRBD1 might be the D (6 bases). CDR1 is SGHNT and CDR2 is YYREEE in the germline V gene (reference sequence). The V gene lost 5 bases and the J gene lost 4 bases, with 15 bases spanning the gap. The CDR3 is 15 residues long. The CDR3 DNA follows: TGTGCCAGCAGTACCCGACAGGAGATTAATGAAAAACTGTTTTTT. Translating gives CASSTRQEINEKLFF. Full variable domain (remainder filled in from reference TRBV5-4 and TRBJ1-4): ETGVTQSPTHLIKTRGQQVTLRCSSQSGHNTVSWYQQALGQGPQFIFQYYREEENGRGNFPPRFSGLQFPNYSSELNVNALELDDSALYLCASSTRQEINEKLFFGSGTQLSVL.

V and J are TRBV5-1 and TRBJ2-3; D perhaps matches TRBD2 (5 bases). The CDR3 covers 14 residues. Germline V gene data show CDR1 as SGHRS and CDR2 as YFSETQ. V lost 6 bases and J 0 bases, leaving 11 bases between the germline ends. The DNA for the CDR3 is TGCGCCAGCAAGGAGGACCCTAGCACAGATACGCAGTATTTT. Residues: CASKEDPSTDTQYF.

V and J are TRBV2 and TRBJ2-1, with 12 bases lining up with TRBD2. Germline V lookup: CDR1 SNHLY, CDR2 FYNNEI. This CDR3 is built from 17 residues. Trimming took 3 bases from V and 4 from J; bases not matched to a gene: 7. This chain's CDR3 is CASSDPVLAGGYNEQFF. CDR3 DNA sequence: TGTGCCAGCAGTGATCCCGTACTAGCGGGGGGATACAATGAGCAGTTCTTC.